The sequence of this TCR beta chain was determined in a study of T cell repertoires in cytomegalovirus infection (dated by TCRdb to about 2019). Concerning the study at large: The HLA type of each donor mattered for the analysis, because public TCR beta signatures pointed to carriage of CMV infection along with the matching HLA type. Paper-wide results and their limitations: In both this cohort and an independent cohort of several hundred donors, the cumulative frequency of public TCR beta family members distinguished carriers of CMV infection plus the relevant HLA type. The ex vivo response was dominated by HLA-C-restricted CMV-specific TCR beta clonotypes, and the single most frequent clonotype in two of eight donors was supplied by these HLA-C-restricted clonotypes.

Data came from an Illumina HiSeq 1500. TCRdb reprocessing: public reads trimmed at Q25 with fastp, clones called with MiXCR, in-frame beta chains kept. CDR3 protein duplicates are merged, each entry listing the most common genes and DNA. The table for this sample lists a few hundred thousand distinct CDR3 sequences; roughly 13% of them were counted only once. The ten largest clones capture 8.8% of the sample. This clonotype has just a few counts. What antigen it recognizes has not been identified. No base quality values were provided; no much bigger clone lies one nucleotide off. CDR1 and CDR2 are drawn from the germline V gene: MGHDK, SYGVNS. The CDR3, from cysteine to phenylalanine, totals 13 residues. The kept DNA is CDR3 alone, 39 bases in frame from the first base. Between the V and J ends, shortened by 3 bases and 7 bases respectively, the junction contains 9 bases.

Material: PBMCs. This receptor chain uses TRBV25-1 and TRBJ1-4; TRBD1 is possibly the D segment (6 matching bases). The TCR was taken from a human donor in good health (CMV status not recorded). Some clones in this sample may be carry-over from other donors' samples. The DNA is as follows: TGTGCCAGCAGTGAGGCAGGGGCTGAAAAACTGTTTTTT. It specifies CASSEAGAEKLFF.